A selection of T cell receptor beta chains follows, all from one sample in a study of Ad26.COV2.S vaccination and SARS-CoV-2 variants. Only in-frame clones appear in the TCRdb table, and some are missing; sequencing was by immunoSEQ multiplex PCR. The sample records about 390,000 clones, over 80% being singletons. This material consisted of peripheral blood, taken in a trial of Ad26.COV2.S vaccine versus placebo. The receptors originated from a person between 18 and 60 years old who received the Ad26.COV2.S COVID-19 vaccine or a placebo. CDR3s include the opening cysteine and the closing phenylalanine or tryptophan. The D gene is left open where the match is weak. A row's size may be missing; if present it is once, few, many or a size class.

v_gene	d_gene	abundance	j_gene	CDR3aa	CDR3nt
TRBV2	.	.	TRBJ1-3	CASSTSVLHGGNTIYF	TGTGCCAGCAGTACATCTGTGCTCCATGGTGGAAACACCATATATTTT
TRBV2	TRBD1	.	TRBJ1-2	CASSDPDRGLIGYTF	TGTGCCAGCAGCGATCCTGACAGGGGGCTGATTGGCTACACCTTC
TRBV28	.	.	TRBJ1-5	CASSPGQGNQPQHF	TGTGCCAGCAGTCCAGGACAAGGGAACCAGCCCCAGCATTTT
TRBV30	TRBD1	.	TRBJ1-6	CAWSGDRTGGLNSPLHF	TGTGCCTGGAGTGGAGACCGGACAGGGGGTCTTAATTCACCCCTCCACTTT
TRBV7-2	.	.	TRBJ2-4	CASSLRGIGLDIQYF	TGTGCCAGCAGCTTAAGGGGTATCGGGCTGGACATTCAGTACTTC
TRBV11-3	.	.	TRBJ1-1	CASSLLDGTEAFF	TGTGCCAGCAGCCTGTTGGATGGCACTGAAGCTTTCTTT
TRBV19	.	.	TRBJ1-2	CASSIQRGDGYTF	TGTGCCAGTAGTATACAAAGGGGGGATGGCTACACCTTC
TRBV5-6	.	.	TRBJ2-7	CASSLRQTYEQYF	TGTGCCAGCAGCCTTCGGCAGACCTACGAGCAGTACTTC
TRBV30	TRBD2	.	TRBJ2-1	CAWRRRAAGGPNNEQFF	TGTGCCTGGCGGCGGAGGGCAGCGGGGGGGCCGAATAATGAGCAGTTCTTC
TRBV19	.	.	TRBJ1-4	CASRSDPGAVDEKLFF	TGTGCCAGTAGATCCGACCCGGGGGCGGTAGATGAAAAACTGTTTTTT
TRBV9	.	.	TRBJ2-7	CASSVAAGDVAYEQYF	TGTGCCAGCAGCGTAGCTGCAGGGGATGTGGCCTACGAGCAGTACTTC
TRBV7-8	.	.	TRBJ1-3	CASSLRPGAPSSGNTIYF	TGTGCCAGCAGCTTAAGGCCGGGGGCCCCGTCCTCTGGAAACACCATATATTTT
TRBV5-4	TRBD2	.	TRBJ2-3	CASSHPSGESTDTQYF	TGTGCCAGCAGCCATCCTAGCGGGGAAAGCACAGATACGCAGTATTTT
TRBV10-1	TRBD1	.	TRBJ1-1	CASRTGMNTEAFF	TGCGCCAGCAGGACAGGGATGAACACTGAAGCTTTCTTT
TRBV3-1/TRBV3-2	.	.	TRBJ1-2	CASSHLGYGYTF	TGTGCCAGCAGCCACTTGGGCTATGGCTACACCTTC
TRBV9	TRBD1	.	TRBJ2-1	CASSVSTGAQYNEQFF	TGTGCCAGCAGCGTATCGACAGGGGCCCAGTACAATGAGCAGTTCTTC
TRBV7-9	.	.	TRBJ2-3	CASSMRPDTQYF	TGTGCCAGCAGCATGAGACCAGATACGCAGTATTTT
TRBV13	TRBD2	.	TRBJ2-5	CASSKGLAGGPSLQETQYF	TGTGCCAGCAGCAAGGGACTAGCGGGGGGGCCATCACTCCAAGAGACCCAGTACTTC
TRBV6-6	TRBD1	.	TRBJ1-2	CASSAGGEGYTF	TGTGCCAGCAGCGCAGGGGGCGAAGGCTACACCTTC
TRBV4-1	.	.	TRBJ2-7	CASSQLPPPGSYEQYF	TGCGCCAGCAGCCAACTCCCCCCCCCGGGCTCCTACGAGCAGTACTTC
TRBV7-9	.	.	TRBJ2-5	CASSQEQETQYF	TGTGCCAGCAGCCAAGAACAAGAGACCCAGTACTTC
TRBV7-6	.	.	TRBJ2-1	CASSFGGKSSYNEQFF	TGTGCCAGCAGCTTTGGTGGAAAGAGCTCCTACAATGAGCAGTTCTTC
TRBV5-6	.	once	TRBJ2-3	CASARTEKPDTQYF	TGTGCCAGCGCCCGGACTGAAAAACCGGATACGCAGTATTTT
TRBV3-1/TRBV3-2	.	.	TRBJ1-1	CASSQEAMNTEAFF	TGTGCCAGCAGCCAGGAGGCTATGAACACTGAAGCTTTCTTT
TRBV5-1	.	.	TRBJ2-7	CASSWTGTTPYEQYF	TGCGCCAGCAGCTGGACAGGGACTACGCCCTACGAGCAGTACTTC
TRBV9	.	.	TRBJ2-5	CASSVNGTPEFGQETQYF	TGTGCCAGCAGCGTTAACGGGACACCCGAATTTGGGCAAGAGACCCAGTACTTC
TRBV5-1	.	.	TRBJ1-4	CASSAGDSTNEKLFF	TGCGCCAGCAGCGCAGGGGATTCAACTAATGAAAAACTGTTTTTT
TRBV6-2/TRBV6-3	.	.	TRBJ1-5	CASSYWNQPQHF	TGTGCCAGCAGTTATTGGAATCAGCCCCAGCATTTT
TRBV9	TRBD1	.	TRBJ1-2	CASSGDRRGYTF	TGTGCCAGCAGCGGGGACAGGCGTGGCTACACCTTC
TRBV4-3	.	.	TRBJ1-2	CASSQDIGQDGYTF	TGCGCCAGCAGCCAAGATATAGGGCAGGATGGCTACACCTTC
TRBV5-6	.	.	TRBJ1-3	CASSSGNTIYF	TGTGCCAGCAGCTCCGGAAACACCATATATTTT
TRBV29-1	.	.	TRBJ2-7	CSDPRTEYYEQYF	TGCAGCGACCCGCGGACGGAGTACTACGAGCAGTACTTC
TRBV11-2	.	.	TRBJ2-2	CASSLDRGWGTGELFF	TGTGCCAGCAGCTTAGATCGAGGGTGGGGGACCGGGGAGCTGTTTTTT
TRBV15	.	.	TRBJ2-7	CATSRRGAYEQYF	TGTGCCACCAGCAGAAGGGGCGCCTACGAGCAGTACTTC
TRBV7-9	TRBD1	once	TRBJ2-7	CASSSDRDTYEQYF	TGTGCCAGCAGCTCCGACAGGGACACCTACGAGCAGTACTTC
TRBV10-2	.	.	TRBJ2-3	CASSESWQVGHTQYF	TGCGCCAGCAGTGAGTCGTGGCAGGTCGGCCATACGCAGTATTTT
TRBV28	.	.	TRBJ1-2	CASSLWAEYGYTF	TGTGCCAGCAGTTTATGGGCCGAATATGGCTACACCTTC
TRBV12-3/TRBV12-4	.	.	TRBJ1-2	CASSFSGVVFF	TGTGCCAGCAGTTTTTCAGGGGTGGTTTTCTTC
TRBV5-4	.	.	TRBJ1-1	CASSPYSYTEAFF	TGTGCCAGCAGCCCCTACAGTTACACTGAAGCTTTCTTT
TRBV5-1	.	.	TRBJ1-6	CASSLTGFSPLHF	TGCGCCAGCAGCTTGACAGGGTTTTCACCCCTCCACTTT
TRBV6-6	.	.	TRBJ2-3	CASSFTVLGTDTQYF	TGTGCCAGCAGTTTCACAGTGCTTGGCACAGATACGCAGTATTTT
TRBV27	TRBD1	.	TRBJ1-6	CASSSSIGTGVVYNSPLHF	TGTGCCAGCAGTTCCTCCATCGGGACAGGGGTGGTCTATAATTCACCCCTCCACTTT
TRBV4-3	TRBD2	.	TRBJ2-7	CASSLGEAGGTYEQYF	TGCGCCAGCAGCCTTGGGGAAGCGGGGGGGACCTACGAGCAGTACTTC
TRBV6-6	.	.	TRBJ1-2	CASTTDRPNYGYTF	TGTGCCAGCACCACCGACAGACCCAACTATGGCTACACCTTC
TRBV25-1	TRBD1	.	TRBJ1-6	CASNPTGANSPLHF	TGTGCCAGCAACCCGACAGGGGCTAATTCACCCCTCCACTTT
TRBV7-9	TRBD1	.	TRBJ2-7	CASSPRTGVWEQYF	TGTGCCAGCAGCCCGCGGACAGGGGTATGGGAGCAGTACTTC
TRBV30	.	.	TRBJ2-3	CAWSGDVVSDTQYF	TGTGCCTGGAGTGGAGACGTGGTTTCAGATACGCAGTATTTT
TRBV10-1	.	.	TRBJ2-7	CASSESLSGPGRNEQYF	TGCGCCAGCAGTGAGTCGCTCAGCGGGCCGGGGAGAAACGAGCAGTACTTC
TRBV7-8	.	.	TRBJ2-2	CASSFGQPNTGELFF	TGTGCCAGCAGCTTCGGGCAGCCGAACACCGGGGAGCTGTTTTTT
TRBV7-2	.	.	TRBJ1-1	CASSLEGARTEAFF	TGTGCCAGCAGCTTAGAAGGGGCGCGAACTGAAGCTTTCTTT
TRBV2	TRBD1	.	TRBJ2-1	CASSEAGTGYNEQFF	TGTGCCAGCAGTGAAGCGGGGACAGGGTACAATGAGCAGTTCTTC
TRBV29-1	.	.	TRBJ2-1	CSGEVVSYNEQFF	TGCAGCGGTGAGGTTGTATCCTACAATGAGCAGTTCTTC
TRBV28	.	.	TRBJ2-5	CASILSGQGETQYF	TGTGCCAGCATCTTAAGCGGTCAGGGGGAGACCCAGTACTTC
TRBV19	TRBD2	.	TRBJ2-7	CASSIGGGPYEQYF	TGTGCCAGTAGTATTGGCGGGGGACCCTACGAGCAGTACTTC
TRBV27	TRBD1	.	TRBJ2-1	CASSLLWGTANNEQFF	TGTGCCAGCAGTTTATTGTGGGGGACAGCTAACAATGAGCAGTTCTTC